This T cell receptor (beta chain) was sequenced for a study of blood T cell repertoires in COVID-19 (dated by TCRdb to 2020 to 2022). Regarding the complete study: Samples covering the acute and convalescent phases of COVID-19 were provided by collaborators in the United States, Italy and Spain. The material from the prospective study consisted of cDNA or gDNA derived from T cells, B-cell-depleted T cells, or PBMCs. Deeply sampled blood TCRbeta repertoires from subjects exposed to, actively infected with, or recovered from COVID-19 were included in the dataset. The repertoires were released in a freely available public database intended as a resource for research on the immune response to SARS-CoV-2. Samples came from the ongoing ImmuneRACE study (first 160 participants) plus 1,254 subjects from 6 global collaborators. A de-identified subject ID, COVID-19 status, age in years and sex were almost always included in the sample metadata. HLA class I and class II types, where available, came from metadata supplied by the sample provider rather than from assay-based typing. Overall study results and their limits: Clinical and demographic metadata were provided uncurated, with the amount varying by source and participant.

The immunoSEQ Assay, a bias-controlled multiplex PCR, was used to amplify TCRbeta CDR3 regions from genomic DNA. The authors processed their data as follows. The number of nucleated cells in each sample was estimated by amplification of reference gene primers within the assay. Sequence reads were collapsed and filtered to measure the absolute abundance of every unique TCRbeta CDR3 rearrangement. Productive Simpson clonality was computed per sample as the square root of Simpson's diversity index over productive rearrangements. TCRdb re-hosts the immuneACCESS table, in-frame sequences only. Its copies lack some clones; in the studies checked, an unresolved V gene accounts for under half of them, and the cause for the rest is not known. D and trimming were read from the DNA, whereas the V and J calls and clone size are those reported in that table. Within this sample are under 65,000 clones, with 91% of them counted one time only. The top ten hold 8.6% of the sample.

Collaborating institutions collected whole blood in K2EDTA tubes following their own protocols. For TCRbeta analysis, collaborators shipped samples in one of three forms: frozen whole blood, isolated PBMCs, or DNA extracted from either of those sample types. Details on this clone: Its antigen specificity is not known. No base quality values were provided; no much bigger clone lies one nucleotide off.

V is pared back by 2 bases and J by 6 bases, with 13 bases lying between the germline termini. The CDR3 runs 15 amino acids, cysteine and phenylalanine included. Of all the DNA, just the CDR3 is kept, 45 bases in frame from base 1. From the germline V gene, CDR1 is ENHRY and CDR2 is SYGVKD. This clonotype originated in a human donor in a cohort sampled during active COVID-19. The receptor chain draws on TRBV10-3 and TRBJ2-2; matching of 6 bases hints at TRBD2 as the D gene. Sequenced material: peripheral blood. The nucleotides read TGTGCCATCAGTGAGGGGGGGTTCCGCGCCGGGGAGCTGTTTTTT. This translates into CAISEGGFRAGELFF.